This TCR beta chain was observed in a study of beta chain features in type 1 diabetes (dated by TCRdb to the late 2010s). Study-level background: Mean age, gender distribution, total cell number and subset yield did not differ between patients and healthy donors. A total of 107,917,701 sorted cells were examined across all samples, and the number of cells per subset was strongly correlated with RNA yield. The study compared the TCRB repertoires of sorted circulating CD4+ T cell subsets in recently diagnosed type 1 diabetes patients with those in matched healthy donors. Whereas all 30 or so donors provided naive and central memory subsets, regulatory and stem cell-like memory subsets were isolated from just 8 patients and roughly eight healthy donors.

This clone has only a few counts. Its antigen specificity is not known. Base qualities are not provided; no much larger clone lies one nucleotide away. General study outcomes and caveats: PCR may preferentially amplify shorter templates, but because patient and control samples were amplified and corrected together, any resulting skew would affect both groups equally. Patients with type 1 diabetes made fewer insertions and deleted more nucleotides at VDJ recombination sites, implying thymic rearrangement abnormalities. Because the HLA sub-analyses included only small numbers of individuals, any influence of HLA type on TCRB rearrangement was left unresolved. Sequencing cDNA rather than genomic DNA could over-represent highly expressing activated cells, although activation and CD3 levels did not differ between groups. Naive, central memory and regulatory TCRB repertoires appeared to be more similar among patients than among healthy donors. In all four CD4+ subsets, TCRB CDR3 length was moderately but significantly shorter in type 1 diabetes patients.

V and J are truncated by 6 bases and 0 bases respectively, leaving an intervening sequence of 15 bases. CDR1 SQVTM and CDR2 ANQGSEA were looked up in the germline V gene. The CDR3 has 16 amino acids, counting the end cysteine and phenylalanine. Only the CDR3 DNA is retained, 48 bases long and in frame from the first base. The High Capacity cDNA Reverse Transcription Kit was used to reverse transcribe all of the isolated RNA, meaning that expressed TCRB transcripts were what got sequenced. Deep immunoSEQ sequencing was applied to naive, central memory and regulatory T cell samples, giving an average of roughly 3.5 million total reads per sample. Sorted cells were lysed in RLT buffer, and RNA was extracted using DNase-treated RNeasy Micro or Mini kits according to cell number. To prevent cross-contamination, every cell subset was processed on its own, while patient and healthy donor samples were processed together. Using the immunoSEQ multiplex PCR, TCRB sequences were amplified from cDNA into 87-bp fragments spanning the CDR3 region. The amplicons were sequenced using the Illumina HiSeq platform. As for the original processing: PCR bias was computationally corrected using synthetic template baselines, reads within Hamming distance 2 were collapsed, and singletons that could not be merged were discarded. Reads were aligned to IMGT to assign V, D and J genes, CDR3 length, and insertions or deletions at six rearrangement sites. Within each subset, clonotype counts were normalized to the number of sorted cells before true diversity and Gini coefficients were calculated with the tcR R package. Repertoire sharing was quantified using the overlap coefficient calculated on TCRB nucleotide sequences. As a proxy for the pre-selection repertoire, out-of-frame TCRB sequences from naive cells were analyzed. The immuneACCESS repertoire file appears here via TCRdb, limited to in-frame rearrangements. These files lack a portion of the clones; in checked studies, under half of the deficit traces to unresolved V genes, and the cause of the others is not known. V and J calls plus clone size are reproduced from that table; the DNA served to infer D and trimming. Recorded for this sample are roughly 330,000 clones; approximately 12% of them occurred a single time. The ten largest account for roughly 0.015% of the sample.

From each donor, a single peripheral blood sample of around 0.12 L on average was drawn into heparinised tubes. A BD FACSAria II and a panel including CD45RO, CCR7, CD25, CD127, CD95 and CD27 were used to sort naive, central memory, regulatory and stem cell-like memory CD4+ T cells. All sorted populations exceeded 95% purity. PBMCs were isolated right away by Lymphoprep density gradient centrifugation and were stained directly, without culture. So that batch effects would be minimized, each experiment stained and sorted samples in pairs, pairing one healthy donor with one patient. In this chain, TRBV29-1 is recombined with TRBJ2-6; the D gene is perhaps TRBD1, on 6 matching bases. The receptor comes from a woman under 30 with type 1 diabetes. Material: naive CD4+ T cells from blood. Read against the paper, the sample's cell subset or site label means: true naive CD4+ T cells. The nucleotides read TGCAGCGTCCAGAGAGGGGGAATCTCTGGGGCCAACGTCCTGACTTTC. This encodes CSVQRGGISGANVLTF.